This TCR beta chain is from a study of cytomegalovirus exposure and HLA in healthy donors. Whole-study context: Of some 400 genotyped donors, roughly 81% grouped in the Caucasian-associated ancestry cluster. Study findings and constraints: Most subjects' HLA-A and HLA-B alleles were reportedly predicted from TCR beta sequences.

Concerning this clone itself: Its antigen remains unknown.

No record was made of this donor's CMV serostatus. The PCR was carried out with 60 Vbeta primers and 13 Jbeta primers. Original analysis: An analysis that came later counted 80 million or so unique TCR beta chains, 10 million to 11 million shared. The method was immunoSEQ multiplex PCR; TCRdb's version includes in-frame clones alone and lacks a portion of them. Clone size and the V and J calls come from that table; the DNA yielded D and trimming. The table lists 250,000 or so clones, about 84% of them singletons. With 4 bases clipped from V and 5 bases from J, the junction kept 10 bases outside the gene matches. The CDR3 loop spans 16 amino acids. Germline lookup yields CDR1 MNHNS and CDR2 SASEGT.

The sequencing input was PBMCs. The genes are TRBV6-1 and TRBJ2-7, with 11 bases identical to TRBD2. The receptor comes from a human donor in good health. This CDR3 is CASSADGTSGSHEQYF. The CDR3, as DNA: TGTGCCAGCAGTGCCGATGGGACTAGCGGTTCCCACGAGCAGTACTTC.